Listed below are T cell receptor beta chains from one sample, sequenced in a study of cytomegalovirus exposure and HLA in healthy donors. Profiling relied on immunoSEQ multiplex PCR, and the TCRdb table lists in-frame clones only, not all of them. The sample contains 150,000 to 200,000 clones, approximately 84% of which appear only once. Specimen: PBMCs. The receptors were gathered from a young man in good health and CMV-seronegative. Each CDR3 is given with its conserved first and last residue. D genes are given only for firm matches. Not every row has a clone size; where given, it reads once, few, many or a size class.

abundance: -; v_gene: TRBV5-1; j_gene: TRBJ2-7; d_gene: -; len: 15; CDR3aa: CASTLTGSSNFEQYF; CDR3nt: TGCGCCAGCACGTTGACGGGGTCGAGCAATTTCGAGCAGTACTTC
abundance: -; v_gene: TRBV29-1; j_gene: TRBJ2-7; d_gene: -; len: 12; CDR3aa: CSVVRGPYEQYF; CDR3nt: TGCAGCGTTGTTAGGGGTCCCTACGAGCAGTACTTC
abundance: once; v_gene: TRBV30; j_gene: TRBJ2-1; d_gene: TRBD2; len: 17; CDR3aa: CAWTLTRTSGSVNEQFF; CDR3nt: TGTGCCTGGACTCTGACTAGGACCAGCGGGAGTGTCAATGAGCAGTTCTTC
abundance: -; v_gene: TRBV4-1; j_gene: TRBJ2-2; d_gene: TRBD2; len: 18; CDR3aa: CASSPLQASGRYTGELFF; CDR3nt: TGCGCCAGCAGCCCCCTACAGGCTAGCGGGAGATACACCGGGGAGCTGTTTTTT
abundance: -; v_gene: TRBV5-4; j_gene: TRBJ1-1; d_gene: -; len: 15; CDR3aa: CASSLGGHSNTEAFF; CDR3nt: TGTGCCAGCAGCTTGGGGGGACATTCGAACACTGAAGCTTTCTTT
abundance: -; v_gene: TRBV28; j_gene: TRBJ1-5; d_gene: -; len: 14; CDR3aa: CASSPASRLQPQHF; CDR3nt: TGTGCCAGCAGCCCCGCGTCACGTCTTCAGCCCCAGCATTTT
abundance: few; v_gene: TRBV4-1; j_gene: TRBJ1-6; d_gene: -; len: 14; CDR3aa: CASSHRTAGSPLHF; CDR3nt: TGCGCCAGCAGCCATAGGACAGCCGGCTCACCCCTCCACTTT
abundance: -; v_gene: TRBV29-1; j_gene: TRBJ2-1; d_gene: TRBD2; len: 13; CDR3aa: CSVVSGSTNEQFF; CDR3nt: TGCAGCGTTGTTAGCGGGAGTACCAATGAGCAGTTCTTC
abundance: -; v_gene: TRBV27; j_gene: TRBJ1-1; d_gene: -; len: 13; CDR3aa: CASSFRGGTEAFF; CDR3nt: TGTGCCAGCAGTTTCAGGGGAGGGACTGAAGCTTTCTTT
abundance: -; v_gene: TRBV6-4; j_gene: TRBJ2-7; d_gene: -; len: 15; CDR3aa: CASSREPGSTYEQYF; CDR3nt: TGTGCCAGCAGTCGGGAGCCGGGGTCGACCTACGAGCAGTACTTC